The 22 T cell receptor beta chains in this list originate from one sample, sequenced in a study of cytomegalovirus exposure and HLA in healthy donors. Researchers ran the PCR with 60 Vbeta and 13 Jbeta primers. The data were produced by immunoSEQ multiplex PCR, yet TCRdb's version contains in-frame clones alone and is incomplete. The sample consists of some 60,000 clones, about 79% of them appearing once. What was sequenced was PBMCs. The source is a man in his forties or fifties in good health and CMV-seronegative.

V usage is TRBV30 and J usage is TRBJ1-1; possible D gene TRBD1, 6 bases. The CDR3 has 16 amino acids. V shed 2 bases and J shed 0 bases, with 16 bases lying between them. Germline CDR1 reads GTSNPN; CDR2 reads SVGIG (reference sequence). CDR3 sequence: CAWSPRGGAVNTEAFF. The CDR3 coding sequence is TGTGCCTGGAGTCCTCGCGGGGGCGCGGTGAACACTGAAGCTTTCTTT.

The chain employs TRBV9 and TRBJ2-6; D is perhaps TRBD1 (5 bases). CDR3 length equals 15 residues. The V gene lost 5 bases and the J gene lost 0 bases, with 9 bases spanning the gap. Germline V gene sequence: CDR1 SGDLS, CDR2 YYNGEE. The CDR3 loop is CASRTGVSGANVLTF. The CDR3 coding sequence is TGTGCCAGCAGAACAGGAGTCTCTGGGGCCAACGTCCTGACTTTC.

This chain links TRBV11-3 with TRBJ1-2; the D gene is possibly TRBD1 (6 bases). Trimming shortened V by 5 bases and J by 7 bases, and 14 bases separated the two germline ends. The CDR3 is 13 residues long. Germline CDR1 SGHNT, CDR2 YENEEA. Here the CDR3 DNA reads TGTGCCAGCAGCCTAACAGGGTATAGTGGCTACACCTTC. Protein sequence: CASSLTGYSGYTF.

J is TRBJ2-5 and V is TRBV14; D may be TRBD2 (7 bases). Germline loops: CDR1 SGHDN, CDR2 FVKESK. Trimming took 5 bases from V and 7 from J, leaving 20 bases between them. The length of the CDR3 is 15 residues. CDR3 protein: CASSSLTGGLLTQYF. CDR3 sequence (DNA): TGTGCCAGCAGCAGTCTTACGGGGGGCCTCTTGACCCAGTACTTC.

This clone was picked up one time. The J gene is TRBJ2-5, the V gene TRBV7-9; perhaps TRBD1 as D (5 bases). V was trimmed by 3 bases and J by 5 bases, leaving 7 bases between them. Germline V gene sequence: CDR1 SEHNR, CDR2 FQNEAQ (reference sequence). This CDR3 is 12 amino acids long. The DNA of the CDR3 is TGTGCCAGCAGCTTTCGACAGGAGACCCAGTACTTC. Amino acid sequence: CASSFRQETQYF.

The rearrangement uses TRBV28 and TRBJ2-2; tentatively, D is TRBD2 (5 bases). Germline V gene sequence: CDR1 MDHEN, CDR2 SYDVKM. Trimming took 3 bases from V and 3 from J, leaving 20 bases between them. CDR3 length: 18 amino acids. The DNA of the CDR3 is TGTGCCAGCAGTTTCTTCGGTTCCGGGGTCCTTCACACCGGGGAGCTGTTTTTT. It yields the protein CASSFFGSGVLHTGELFF.

On this clone: Compared with germline, one end of the junction differs, possibly owing to a read error. The V and J genes are TRBV25-1 and TRBJ2-5; D perhaps matches TRBD1 (7 bases). CDR1 MGHDK and CDR2 SYGVNS come from the germline V gene. This CDR3 has 16 residues. CDR3 nucleotides: TGTGCCAGCAGTGCTAACAGGGGTGGGAGGCAAGGGACCCAGTACTTC. Translating it yields CASSANRGGRQGTQYF.

The chain carries TRBV5-5 and TRBJ2-4; the match to TRBD1 covers 10 bases. The CDR3 loop spans 14 amino acids. J was trimmed by 8 bases and V by 4 bases; bases with no gene match: 6. Germline CDR1 reads SGHKS; CDR2 reads YYEKEE (reference sequence). CDR3 in amino acids: CASSRGTGVDIQYF. The DNA for the CDR3 is TGTGCCAGCAGCCGGGGGACAGGGGTAGACATTCAGTACTTC.

The genes are TRBV29-1 and TRBJ2-7; D gene uncertain. With 4 bases removed from V and 3 bases from J, the gap between germline ends came to 13 bases. Germline V gene data show CDR1 as SQVTM and CDR2 as ANQGSEA. This CDR3 contains 13 residues. CDR3 bases: TGCAGCGTTGTTGAGGCGTCGGGCTACGAGCAGTACTTC. Translated, it gives CSVVEASGYEQYF.

The chain carries TRBV5-1 and TRBJ1-6; D might be TRBD1 (6 bases). The germline CDR1 and CDR2 sequences are SGHRS and YFSETQ. The CDR3 is 15 amino acids. V was cut by 0 bases and J by 8 bases, with 12 bases left in between. The CDR3 sequence: CASSLGGTPDSPLHF. In nucleotides, the CDR3 is TGCGCCAGCAGCTTGGGGGGGACACCCGATTCACCCCTCCACTTT.

The V call is TRBV19, the J call TRBJ2-3, with 7 bases matching TRBD2. V shed 3 bases, J shed 5 bases, and the junction held 5 bases outside the gene matches. The CDR3 loop spans 14 amino acids. Germline CDR1 is LNHDA and CDR2 is SQIVND (reference sequence). The CDR3 nucleotides are TGTGCCAGTAGTATCAGCGGGGTACAAGATACGCAGTATTTT. Protein: CASSISGVQDTQYF.

This chain joins TRBV6-6 and TRBJ2-3; TRBD2 matches 9 bases. This CDR3 spans 16 amino acids. Germline CDR1 reads MNHNY; CDR2 reads SVGAGI (reference sequence). The V and J ends lost 0 bases and 6 bases, in that order; junction bases with no gene match: 7. As DNA, the CDR3 is TGTGCCAGCAGTTACTCTCGGGCGGGGGGGTCCGATACGCAGTATTTT. Translated, it gives CASSYSRAGGSDTQYF.

The gene calls are TRBV7-2 and TRBJ1-3; D gene uncertain. Germline V gives CDR1 SGHTA, CDR2 FQGNSA. The CDR3 has 14 amino acids. V was cut by 5 bases and J by 3 bases, with 11 bases left in between. The CDR3: CASSQTGYGNTIYF. The CDR3 DNA reads TGTGCCAGCAGCCAGACGGGGTATGGAAACACCATATATTTT.

This chain connects TRBV5-4 to TRBJ2-3, with TRBD1 as a possible D gene (5 bases). The CDR3 contains 14 residues. Germline-derived CDR1 and CDR2 are SGHNT and YYREEE (reference sequence). The ends were cut back, 5 bases at V and 1 base at J, with 11 bases in the middle. The CDR3 spells CASSRQIRTDTQYF. In DNA form, the CDR3 reads TGTGCCAGCAGTAGACAGATCCGCACAGATACGCAGTATTTT.

The gene calls are TRBV7-2 and TRBJ2-5; no definite D call. CDR3 length equals 12 residues. Germline-derived CDR1 and CDR2 are SGHTA and FQGNSA. V was trimmed by 2 bases and J by 5 bases, leaving 6 bases between them. The CDR3 region has the DNA TGTGCCAGCAGCTTAACGAGGGAGACCCAGTACTTC. Translating gives CASSLTRETQYF.

This clone was seen a few times. The chain has TRBV10-3 and TRBJ2-7; no firm D call. The CDR3 totals 13 residues. Germline lookup yields CDR1 ENHRY and CDR2 SYGVKD. Trimming stripped 0 bases from V and 3 bases from J, with 6 bases between. CDR3 residues: CAISESTSYEQYV. CDR3 in DNA: TGTGCCATCAGTGAGTCGACAAGCTACGAGCAGTACGTC.

This clone has more than one count but fewer than ten. The chain combines TRBV5-1 with TRBJ1-6, with D maybe TRBD1 (6 bases). The CDR3 contains 14 residues. The germline V gene has CDR1 SGHRS and CDR2 YFSETQ. V shed 0 bases and J shed 10 bases, with 11 bases lying between them. The DNA of the CDR3 is TGCGCCAGCAGCTTGGCCGCCCAGGGGTCACCCCTCCACTTT. This encodes CASSLAAQGSPLHF.

A word on this clone: Its ends do not fully match the called genes, so a read error is possible. CDR3 coding DNA: TGTGCCAGCAGCCCCGACCCTAATGTGGGGACACCCTTCTTC. This encodes CASSPDPNVGTPFF. This rearrangement joins TRBV11-3 to TRBJ2-7; TRBD1 might be the D (6 bases). Germline V gives CDR1 SGHNT, CDR2 YENEEA. The length of the CDR3 is 14 residues.

This chain uses TRBV2 with TRBJ2-2; D is unresolved. Germline assignment: CDR1 SNHLY and CDR2 FYNNEI. Trimming pared 3 bases from V and 4 bases from J, leaving 9 bases between. The CDR3 sequence is 14 residues long. CDR3 region: CASSDGHITGELFF. The CDR3, as DNA: TGTGCCAGCAGTGATGGTCACATCACCGGGGAGCTGTTTTTT.

The chain uses TRBV27 and TRBJ2-7, with TRBD2 matching 15 bases. J gave up 6 bases and V 5 bases, and 8 bases lay outside the gene matches. The CDR3 is made up of 16 amino acids. CDR1 MNHEY and CDR2 SMNVEV come from the germline V gene (reference sequence). Written as DNA, the CDR3 is TGTGCCAGCAGTATGCGGACTAGCGGGGGGGCCGGCGAGCAGTACTTC. As protein: CASSMRTSGGAGEQYF.

The V gene is TRBV5-1, the J gene TRBJ1-1; D is ambiguous. The V gene's germline CDR1 is SGHRS and CDR2 YFSETQ. CDR3 size: 16 residues. The V end was cut by 0 bases, the J end by 1 base, with 13 bases between. CDR3 coding DNA: TGCGCCAGCAGCTTGGAGGTGGGCGGGTGGAACACTGAAGCTTTCTTT. Translated, it gives CASSLEVGGWNTEAFF.

The chain carries TRBV28 and TRBJ1-1; D is ambiguous. The germline V and J ends were trimmed by 10 bases and 5 bases, with 11 bases remaining between them. The CDR3 length is 11 residues. The germline gives CDR1 MDHEN, CDR2 SYDVKM. The CDR3 loop is CAIFGGTEAFF. CDR3 DNA: TGTGCCATCTTTGGAGGGACTGAAGCTTTCTTT. The full variable domain, its missing parts supplied by reference TRBV28 and TRBJ1-1, is DVKVTQSSRYLVKRTGEKVFLECVQDMDHENMFWYRQDPGLGLRLIYFSYDVKMKEKGDIPEGYSVSREKKERFSLILESASTNQTSMYLCAIFGGTEAFFGQGTRLTVV.